Presented here are 25 T cell receptor beta chains from one specimen sequenced in a study of T-cell reconstitution after alpha-beta-depleted transplantation in children listed by TCRdb under 2016. The treatment or condition label of this sample denotes: allogeneic hematopoietic cell transplantation with graft depleted of TCRalphabeta T cells and CD19 B cells. Receptor libraries were prepared by PCR. Sequencing was carried out with an Illumina HiSeq 2500. TCR library preparation used molecular barcoding, with unique molecular identifiers applied to normalize quantification of the TCRbeta repertoire. TCRdb reprocessed the public reads (quality trimming at Q25 with fastp, clone calling with MiXCR) and kept in-frame beta chains. Here each entry gathers all rows of one CDR3 protein and keeps the most common genes and DNA. Here the sample has 150,000 to 250,000 distinct CDR3 sequences; approximately 6% occur a single time. Of the sample, roughly 4.7% falls within the top ten clones.

The input for sequencing was PBMCs, taken before TCRalphabeta/CD19-depleted stem cell transplant. All receptors derive from a girl less than two years old with combined immunodeficiency, due to receive a stem cell transplant.

This clonotype was seen at least ten times. This chain links TRBV25-1 with TRBJ2-7; D is possibly TRBD1 or TRBD2 (5 bases each). The ends were cut back, 3 bases at V and 9 bases at J, with 12 bases in the middle. Germline lookup yields CDR1 MGHDK and CDR2 SYGVNS. The CDR3 is made up of 12 amino acids. The CDR3 coding sequence is TGTGCCAGCAGTGAGATAGGGGACGGGCAGTACTTC. Protein sequence: CASSEIGDGQYF.

There are many counts of this clonotype. The chain joins TRBV24-1 to TRBJ2-7, with 9 bases aligning to TRBD1. The length of the CDR3 is 16 residues. The ends lost 3 bases at V and 1 base at J; junction bases unmatched: 6. Germline-derived CDR1 and CDR2 are KGHDR and SFDVKD. CDR3 residues: CATSDPRGQGSYEQYF. DNA for the CDR3: TGTGCCACCAGTGATCCCCGGGGACAGGGATCCTACGAGCAGTACTTC.

This clonotype has ten or more counts. The gene calls are TRBV28 and TRBJ2-6, with unresolved D. Germline V gene lookup returns CDR1 MDHEN and CDR2 SYDVKM. V was cut by 1 base and J by 2 bases, with 3 bases left in between. The CDR3 length is 14 residues. The CDR3 DNA is TGTGCCAGCAGTTTATTTACTGGGGCCAACGTCCTGACTTTC. Its translation: CASSLFTGANVLTF.

This clonotype was seen ten or more times. The chain couples TRBV12-3 or TRBV12-4 to TRBJ1-2; TRBD1 is a possible D gene (5 bases). V lost 3 bases to trimming and J lost 0 bases, with 14 bases between them. The CDR3 is 16 amino acids. The CDR3 loop reads CASSFGRALANYGYTF. The CDR3 nucleotides are TGTGCCAGCAGTTTCGGCAGGGCCTTAGCTAACTATGGCTACACCTTC.

This clonotype was found many times. The chain links TRBV7-3 to TRBJ2-3; tentative D call: TRBD1 (5 bases). This CDR3 spans 15 amino acids. The germline V gene has CDR1 SGHTA and CDR2 FQGTGA. The V end was cut by 5 bases, the J end by 2 bases, with 14 bases between. Here the CDR3 DNA reads TGTGCCAGCAGCCCATCAGGGCACATCACAGATACGCAGTATTTT. It yields the protein CASSPSGHITDTQYF.

There are many counts of this clonotype. The chain is built from TRBV29-1 and TRBJ1-1; D unresolved. The CDR3 extends over 13 amino acids. Germline CDR1 and CDR2: SQVTM and ANQGSEA. V gave up 8 bases and J gave up 5 bases, with 18 bases separating them. The CDR3 DNA sequence: TGCAGCCCTTCGGCGGCAGGTGGTACTGAAGCTTTCTTT. It specifies CSPSAAGGTEAFF. The full variable domain, rest sourced from reference TRBV29-1 and TRBJ1-1, is SAVISQKPSRDICQRGTSLTIQCQVDSQVTMMFWYRQQPGQSLTLIATANQGSEATYESGFVIDKFPISRPNLTFSTLTVSNMSPEDSSIYLCSPSAAGGTEAFFGQGTRLTVV.

This clonotype came up many times. V usage is TRBV9 and J usage is TRBJ2-1, with unresolved D. The CDR3 spans 15 residues. The germline V gene has CDR1 SGDLS and CDR2 YYNGEE. The V gene lost 3 bases and the J gene lost 0 bases, with 10 bases spanning the gap. CDR3 bases: TGTGCCAGCAGCGACCTTTCGAGCTCCTACAATGAGCAGTTCTTC. It is translated as CASSDLSSSYNEQFF. The full variable domain, its missing parts supplied by reference TRBV9 and TRBJ2-1, is DSGVTQTPKHLITATGQRVTLRCSPRSGDLSVYWYQQSLDQGLQFLIQYYNGEERAKGNILERFSAQQFPDLHSELNLSSLELGDSALYFCASSDLSSSYNEQFFGPGTRLTVL.

The V call is TRBV14, the J call TRBJ2-2; unclear D gene. The germline V gene has CDR1 SGHDN and CDR2 FVKESK. The CDR3 is 11 amino acids. Trimming removed 1 base at V and 10 bases at J, with 4 bases between. The CDR3 here is CASSQGVELFF. As DNA, the CDR3 is TGTGCCAGCAGCCAAGGGGTGGAGCTGTTTTTT.

This clonotype was observed many times. The chain is built from TRBV27 and TRBJ2-1; 8 bases map to TRBD1. CDR3 length: 15 residues. After removal of 0 bases from V and 7 bases from J, the junction contained 5 bases not matched to a gene. From germline, CDR1 is MNHEY and CDR2 SMNVEV (reference sequence). The CDR3 DNA reads as TGTGCCAGCAGTTTATCGAACCAGGGGGCGAATGAGCAGTTCTTC. Encoded protein: CASSLSNQGANEQFF.

This clonotype was recorded many times. The CDR3 coding sequence is TGTGCCAGCAGCGTAGAGGGCTCTGGGGCCAACGTCCTGACTTTC. Translated, it gives CASSVEGSGANVLTF. The chain joins TRBV9 to TRBJ2-6, with D unresolved. The ends were cut back, 0 bases at V and 0 bases at J, with 4 bases in the middle. Germline lookup yields CDR1 SGDLS and CDR2 YYNGEE. The CDR3 sequence is 15 residues long.

This clonotype was recorded at least ten times. The chain links TRBV29-1 to TRBJ2-7, with D tentatively TRBD1 or TRBD2 (5 bases each). Between the trimmed V and J ends, which lost 5 bases and 7 bases, there was a span of 12 bases. The germline CDR1 and CDR2 sequences are SQVTM and ANQGSEA. This CDR3 contains 11 residues. CDR3 in amino acids: CSVRDEPEQYF. In DNA form, the CDR3 reads TGCAGCGTTAGGGACGAACCTGAGCAGTACTTC.

This clonotype was counted at least ten times. The chain links TRBV6-1 to TRBJ2-1, with 9 nucleotides matching TRBD2. V trimming: 6 bases; J trimming: 10 bases; junction bases outside the gene matches: 13. The CDR3 has 15 amino acids. From germline, CDR1 is MNHNS and CDR2 SASEGT. CDR3 protein: CASSLGLASHGEQFF. The CDR3 nucleotides are TGTGCCAGCAGCCTCGGACTAGCGTCCCACGGGGAGCAGTTCTTC.

This clonotype was found many times. The chain links TRBV20-1 to TRBJ1-2; 12 nucleotides line up with TRBD1. The germline gives CDR1 DFQATT, CDR2 SNEGSKA (reference sequence). The CDR3 extends over 15 amino acids. The V and J ends lost 0 bases and 4 bases, in that order; junction bases with no gene match: 3. The CDR3 DNA reads TGCAGTGCTAGAGATTGGGGACAGGGGGCCTATGGCTACACCTTC. The encoded protein is CSARDWGQGAYGYTF.

This clonotype was counted at least ten times. A junction boundary mismatches the germline segment, possibly from a read error. This chain links TRBV28 with TRBJ1-1; TRBD1 might be the D (5 bases). From germline, CDR1 is MDHEN and CDR2 SYDVKM. The CDR3 loop spans 11 amino acids. The CDR3 here is CASSFGADFSF. CDR3 nucleotide sequence: TGTGCCAGCAGTTTTGGGGCGGACTTTAGCTTT.

Ten or more counts support this clonotype. V usage is TRBV20-1 and J usage is TRBJ1-1; D unresolved. Trimming pared 3 bases from V and 0 bases from J, leaving 5 bases between. This CDR3 is 12 amino acids long. Germline-derived CDR1 and CDR2 are DFQATT and SNEGSKA (reference sequence). The CDR3 here is CSASWVNTEAFF. The CDR3 DNA reads as TGCAGTGCTAGTTGGGTGAACACTGAAGCTTTCTTT.

The chain carries TRBV9 and TRBJ2-1, with 13 bases that match TRBD2. Germline assignment: CDR1 SGDLS and CDR2 YYNGEE. Trimming took 4 bases from V and 15 from J; bases not matched to a gene: 16. The CDR3 is 16 amino acids. The CDR3 reads CASSPSQGTSGTPAFF. The DNA of the CDR3 is TGTGCCAGCAGCCCGAGCCAAGGGACTAGCGGGACCCCGGCGTTCTTC.

The chain couples TRBV6-5 to TRBJ2-3; TRBD2 aligns across 11 bases. V gave up 0 bases and J gave up 3 bases; unmatched junction bases: 8. CDR3 size: 18 residues. Germline-derived CDR1 and CDR2 are MNHEY and SVGAGI. DNA for the CDR3: TGTGCCAGCAGTTACTCGGCTGCTAGCGGGGGGTTTACAGATACGCAGTATTTT. Protein sequence: CASSYSAASGGFTDTQYF.

This clonotype has ten or more counts. The chain uses TRBV5-6 and TRBJ2-1, with 9 bases fitting TRBD1. The junction had 11 bases not matched to a gene; V was cut back by 4 bases and J by 9 bases. The CDR3 sequence is 15 residues long. The germline V gene encodes CDR1 SGHDT and CDR2 YYEEEE. CDR3 sequence: CASSLDRGLVREQFF. The CDR3 region has the DNA TGTGCCAGCAGCCTGGACAGGGGCCTCGTACGTGAGCAGTTCTTC.

This clonotype was recorded at least ten times. The chain couples TRBV29-1 to TRBJ2-1; D possibly uses TRBD1 or TRBD2 (5 bases each). Trimming shortened V by 7 bases and J by 6 bases, and 19 bases separated the two germline ends. Germline lookup yields CDR1 SQVTM and CDR2 ANQGSEA. The CDR3 spans 14 residues. CDR3 amino acids: CSGDRDQSRNEQFF. The CDR3 coding sequence is TGCAGCGGAGACCGGGACCAGAGTCGCAATGAGCAGTTCTTC.

This clonotype was counted a few times. This chain uses TRBV7-8 with TRBJ1-6; tentative D call: TRBD1 (6 bases). This CDR3 comprises 16 residues. V gave up 5 bases and J gave up 8 bases, with 19 bases separating them. From germline, CDR1 is SGHVS and CDR2 FQNEAQ. The CDR3 DNA follows: TGTGCCAGCAGCCCTAGCCAAGGGGGAGGGTATTCACCCCTCCACTTT. Protein product: CASSPSQGGGYSPLHF.

This clonotype has ten or more counts. The chain is built from TRBV11-2 and TRBJ2-7, with TRBD2 matching 9 bases. Losses at the gene ends were 2 bases for V and 2 bases for J; bases not matched to a gene: 4. This CDR3 has 15 amino acids. Looked up from germline, CDR1 is SGHAT and CDR2 is FQNNGV. The CDR3 bases are TGTGCCAGCAGCTTATTTGCGGGAGGGCCCTACGAGCAGTACTTC. Encoded protein: CASSLFAGGPYEQYF.

This clonotype has a count of ten or more. The chain couples TRBV13 to TRBJ2-1; D is unresolved. Germline V CDR1 and CDR2: PRHDT, FYEKMQ (reference sequence). The CDR3 has 12 amino acids. V lost 1 base and J lost 10, with 8 bases in between. CDR3 loop: CASSLAAWEQFF. DNA of the CDR3: TGTGCCAGCAGCTTAGCGGCGTGGGAGCAGTTCTTC.

This clonotype was picked up many times. The chain is built from TRBV6-2 or TRBV6-3 and TRBJ2-3; D gene unclear. The CDR3 is 12 residues long. Trimming left V 2 bases short and J 4 bases short, with 4 bases between. Germline assignment: CDR1 MNHEY and CDR2 SVGEGT. CDR3: CASSYQSDTQYF. The CDR3 coding sequence is TGTGCCAGCAGTTACCAATCAGATACGCAGTATTTT.

V is TRBV12-3 or TRBV12-4 and J is TRBJ1-4, with unresolved D. V lost 11 bases to trimming and J lost 0 bases, with 25 bases between them. This CDR3 is built from 18 residues. CDR3 sequence reads: CACCLVFPERATNEKLFF. The CDR3 coding sequence is TGTGCCTGCTGTTTAGTATTTCCCGAGAGAGCAACTAATGAAAAACTGTTTTTT.

This clonotype was counted many times. This rearrangement joins TRBV14 to TRBJ2-7, with D perhaps matching TRBD2 (6 bases). Germline assignment: CDR1 SGHDN and CDR2 FVKESK. CDR3 length: 14 amino acids. V was shortened by 0 bases and J by 3 bases, with 9 bases between the two germline ends. CDR3 nucleotide sequence: TGTGCCAGCAGCCAAGACGGGGGATACTACGAGCAGTACTTC. Protein sequence: CASSQDGGYYEQYF.